The next 13 T cell receptor beta chains were all read from a single sample in a study of blood T cell repertoires in COVID-19. TCRdb's copy holds only in-frame clones and misses some; the assay was immunoSEQ multiplex PCR. This table holds some 140,000 clones, around 78% found once. The sample comprised peripheral blood. The receptors originated from an elderly man with acute or convalescent COVID-19.

This rearrangement joins TRBV19 to TRBJ2-5; possibly TRBD1 for D (5 bases). The ends were cut back, 4 bases at V and 4 bases at J, with 16 bases in the middle. Germline CDR1 and CDR2: LNHDA and SQIVND (reference sequence). CDR3 length: 15 amino acids. The CDR3 bases are TGTGCCAGTAGTAAGGGGCATGCTCGAACAGAGACCCAGTACTTC. Its translation: CASSKGHARTETQYF.

V usage is TRBV15 and J usage is TRBJ1-1, with TRBD1 matching 9 bases. The CDR3 is made up of 15 amino acids. Germline V gene lookup returns CDR1 LNHNV and CDR2 YYDKDF (reference sequence). V shed 9 bases and J 4 bases; nucleotides not matched to a gene: 12. The CDR3 loop is CATADTGGWITEAFF. CDR3 coding DNA: TGTGCCACAGCGGATACAGGGGGCTGGATCACTGAAGCTTTCTTT.

The chain has TRBV27 and TRBJ2-7, with a weak D call TRBD2 (6 bases). This CDR3 is built from 16 residues. Trimming shortened V by 0 bases and J by 0 bases, and 12 bases separated the two germline ends. Germline values: CDR1 MNHEY, CDR2 SMNVEV (reference sequence). DNA of the CDR3: TGTGCCAGCAGTTTATCGAAAGTGGGGGGCTCCTACGAGCAGTACTTC. Its protein is CASSLSKVGGSYEQYF.

Here the CDR3 reads CASSNAGAVGNTIYF. CDR3 in DNA: TGTGCCAGTAGTAATGCAGGGGCGGTCGGAAACACCATATATTTT. The chain combines TRBV19 with TRBJ1-3, with D perhaps matching TRBD1 (6 bases). The V end lost 4 bases, the J end lost 4 bases, and 14 bases lay between the germline ends. Germline CDR1 and CDR2: LNHDA and SQIVND (reference sequence). CDR3 size: 15 residues.

This clone was detected only once. The rearrangement joins TRBV27 to TRBJ2-3, with 8 bases identical to TRBD2. This CDR3 is 16 amino acids long. Germline V gives CDR1 MNHEY, CDR2 SMNVEV (reference sequence). The V segment lost 6 bases and the J segment 0 bases; nucleotides outside the gene matches: 8. In nucleotides, the CDR3 is TGTGCCAGCAGCTTTACTAGCGGAAGGAGCACAGATACGCAGTATTTT. Encoded protein: CASSFTSGRSTDTQYF.

V and J are TRBV11-2 and TRBJ2-7; TRBD2 matches 7 bases. The V gene's germline CDR1 is SGHAT and CDR2 FQNNGV. CDR3 size: 13 residues. V shed 1 base, J shed 4 bases, and the junction held 1 base outside the gene matches. In DNA, the CDR3 is TGTGCCAGCAGCTTAGGGGAGGGGTACGAGCAGTACGTC. Its protein product is CASSLGEGYEQYV.

This chain links TRBV7-2 with TRBJ1-2, with 7 positions matching TRBD1. Germline lookup yields CDR1 SGHTA and CDR2 FQGNSA. V shed 5 bases and J 7 bases; nucleotides not matched to a gene: 4. The CDR3 contains 12 residues. CDR3 nucleotides: TGTGCCAGCAGCCCACACAGGGGTGGCTACACCTTC. Translated, it gives CASSPHRGGYTF.

This clone appeared once. The rearrangement joins TRBV5-1 to TRBJ2-3; 9 bases match TRBD2. The CDR3 loop spans 16 amino acids. Germline values: CDR1 SGHRS, CDR2 YFSETQ. The V and J ends lost 4 bases and 4 bases, in that order; junction bases with no gene match: 10. This CDR3 reads CASSLIAGARPDTQYF. The CDR3 region has the DNA TGCGCCAGCAGCCTCATAGCGGGGGCGCGCCCAGATACGCAGTATTTT.

Ten or more counts support this clone. This rearrangement joins TRBV18 to TRBJ1-6; no clear D gene. The V end was cut by 2 bases, the J end by 2 bases, with 10 bases between. CDR3 size: 16 residues. Germline V gives CDR1 KGHSH, CDR2 LQKENI. The CDR3 DNA sequence: TGTGCCAGCTCACCATATCAGGCTACCTATAATTCACCCCTCCACTTT. Translation: CASSPYQATYNSPLHF.

The chain recombines TRBV18 with TRBJ2-7; D gene ambiguous. Germline V gene lookup returns CDR1 KGHSH and CDR2 LQKENI. V was shortened by 3 bases and J by 1 base, with 13 bases between the two germline ends. CDR3 size: 15 residues. This CDR3 is CASSPPTGLSYEQYF. CDR3 sequence (DNA): TGTGCCAGCTCACCCCCGACGGGTCTTTCCTACGAGCAGTACTTC.

The genes are TRBV30 and TRBJ1-2, with 10 bases lining up with TRBD1. Looked up from germline, CDR1 is GTSNPN and CDR2 is SVGIG (reference sequence). CDR3 length: 14 amino acids. V dropped 3 bases and J dropped 6; count of bases not matched to a gene: 7. The CDR3 spells CAWRAPGQGNGYTF. For the CDR3, the DNA is TGTGCCTGGAGAGCCCCGGGACAGGGGAATGGCTACACCTTC.

The chain has TRBV5-6 and TRBJ2-5; D remains unclear. Trimming stripped 2 bases from V and 2 bases from J, with 13 bases between. The germline V gene encodes CDR1 SGHDT and CDR2 YYEEEE. This CDR3 spans 15 amino acids. CDR3 DNA sequence: TGTGCCAGCAGCTTTATTGGGCACGATCAAGAGACCCAGTACTTC. Translating it yields CASSFIGHDQETQYF.

V gene TRBV6-1 combines with J gene TRBJ2-5; the D gene is possibly TRBD1 (7 bases). This CDR3 comprises 15 residues. In germline, CDR1 is MNHNS, CDR2 SASEGT. The ends were cut back, 0 bases at V and 1 base at J, with 9 bases in the middle. The CDR3 bases are TGTGCCAGCAGTGAAGCGGAGGGGGCCCAAGAGACCCAGTACTTC. The encoded protein is CASSEAEGAQETQYF.